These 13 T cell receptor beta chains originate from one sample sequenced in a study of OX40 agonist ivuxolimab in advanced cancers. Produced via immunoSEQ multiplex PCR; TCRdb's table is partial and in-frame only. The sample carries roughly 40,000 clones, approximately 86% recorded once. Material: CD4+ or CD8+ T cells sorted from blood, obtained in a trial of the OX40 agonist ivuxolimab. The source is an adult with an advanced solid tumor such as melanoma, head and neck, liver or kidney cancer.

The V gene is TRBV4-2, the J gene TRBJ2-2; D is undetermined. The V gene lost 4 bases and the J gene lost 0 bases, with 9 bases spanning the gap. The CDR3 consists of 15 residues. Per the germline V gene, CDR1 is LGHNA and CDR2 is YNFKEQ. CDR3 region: CASSPALANTGELFF. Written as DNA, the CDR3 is TGTGCCAGCAGCCCCGCCCTGGCGAACACCGGGGAGCTGTTTTTT.

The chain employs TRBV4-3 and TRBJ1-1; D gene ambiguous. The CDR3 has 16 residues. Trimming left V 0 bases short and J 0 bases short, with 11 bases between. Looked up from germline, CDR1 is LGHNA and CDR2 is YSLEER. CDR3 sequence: CASSQDSSGVNTEAFF. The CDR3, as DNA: TGCGCCAGCAGCCAAGATTCTAGCGGGGTGAACACTGAAGCTTTCTTT.

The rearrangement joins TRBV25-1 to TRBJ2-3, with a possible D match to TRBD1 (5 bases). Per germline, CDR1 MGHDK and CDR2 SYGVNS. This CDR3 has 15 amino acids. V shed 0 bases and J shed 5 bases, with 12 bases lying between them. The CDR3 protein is CASSEYGQEEDTQYF. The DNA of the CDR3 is TGTGCCAGCAGTGAATATGGACAAGAGGAAGATACGCAGTATTTT.

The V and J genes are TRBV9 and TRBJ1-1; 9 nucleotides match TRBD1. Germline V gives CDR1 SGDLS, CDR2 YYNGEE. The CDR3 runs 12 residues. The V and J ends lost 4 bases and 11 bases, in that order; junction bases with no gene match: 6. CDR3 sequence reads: CASSLGDREAFF. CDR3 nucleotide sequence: TGTGCCAGCAGCTTGGGGGACAGGGAGGCTTTCTTT.

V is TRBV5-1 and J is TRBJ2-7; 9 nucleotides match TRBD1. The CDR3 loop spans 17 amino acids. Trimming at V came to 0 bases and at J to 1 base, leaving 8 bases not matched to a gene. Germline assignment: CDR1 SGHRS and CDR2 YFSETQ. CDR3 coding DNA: TGCGCCAGCAGCTTGGAGTTGGGGGACAGGGCTTCCTACGAGCAGTACTTC. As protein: CASSLELGDRASYEQYF.

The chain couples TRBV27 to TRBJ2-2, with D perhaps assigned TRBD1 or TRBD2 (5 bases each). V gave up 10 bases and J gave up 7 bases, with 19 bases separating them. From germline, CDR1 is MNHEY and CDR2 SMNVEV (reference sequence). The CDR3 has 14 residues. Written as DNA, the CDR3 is TGTGCCACCAAACCCTGGGACGCCCACGGGGAGCTGTTTTTT. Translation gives CATKPWDAHGELFF.

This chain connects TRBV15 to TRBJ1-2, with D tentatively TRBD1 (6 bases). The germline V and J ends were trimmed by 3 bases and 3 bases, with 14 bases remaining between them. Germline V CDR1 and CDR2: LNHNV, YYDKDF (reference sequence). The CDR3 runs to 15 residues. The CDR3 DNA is TGTGCCACCAGCAGGGACACCACAGGGTACTATGGCTACACCTTC. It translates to CATSRDTTGYYGYTF.

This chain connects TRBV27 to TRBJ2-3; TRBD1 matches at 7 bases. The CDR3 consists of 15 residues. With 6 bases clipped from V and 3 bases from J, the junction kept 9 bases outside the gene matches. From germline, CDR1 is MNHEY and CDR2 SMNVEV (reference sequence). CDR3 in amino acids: CASSNRGRGTDTQYF. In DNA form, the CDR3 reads TGTGCCAGCAGCAACAGGGGACGGGGAACAGATACGCAGTATTTT.

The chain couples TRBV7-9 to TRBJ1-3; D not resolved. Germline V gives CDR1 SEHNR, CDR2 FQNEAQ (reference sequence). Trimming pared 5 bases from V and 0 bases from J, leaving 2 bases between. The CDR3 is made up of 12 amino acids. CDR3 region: CASSHSGNTIYF. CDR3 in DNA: TGTGCCAGCAGCCACTCTGGAAACACCATATATTTT.

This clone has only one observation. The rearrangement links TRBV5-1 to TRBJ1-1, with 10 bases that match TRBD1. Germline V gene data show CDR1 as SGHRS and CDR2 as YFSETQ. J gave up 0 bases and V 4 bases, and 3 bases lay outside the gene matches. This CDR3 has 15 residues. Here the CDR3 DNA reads TGCGCCAGCAGCGAGGACAGGGGGATGAACACTGAAGCTTTCTTT. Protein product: CASSEDRGMNTEAFF.

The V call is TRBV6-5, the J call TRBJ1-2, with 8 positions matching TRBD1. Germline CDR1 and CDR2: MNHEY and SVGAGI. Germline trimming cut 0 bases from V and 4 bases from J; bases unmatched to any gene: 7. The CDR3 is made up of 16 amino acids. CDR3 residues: CASSYSLTGDLYGYTF. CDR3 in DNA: TGTGCCAGCAGTTACTCCTTGACAGGGGACCTCTATGGCTACACCTTC.

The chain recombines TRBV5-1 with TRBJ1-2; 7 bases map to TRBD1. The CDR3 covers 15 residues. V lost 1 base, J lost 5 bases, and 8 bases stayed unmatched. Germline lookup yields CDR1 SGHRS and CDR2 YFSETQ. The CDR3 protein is CASSLSTGVVYGYTF. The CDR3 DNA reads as TGCGCCAGCAGCTTGTCAACAGGGGTCGTTTATGGCTACACCTTC.

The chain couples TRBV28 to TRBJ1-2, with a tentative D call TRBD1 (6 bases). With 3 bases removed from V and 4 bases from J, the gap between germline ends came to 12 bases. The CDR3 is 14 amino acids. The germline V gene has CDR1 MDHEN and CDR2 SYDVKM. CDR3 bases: TGTGCCAGCAGTTTCGGGGGGCCGGGCTATGGCTACACCTTC. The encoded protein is CASSFGGPGYGYTF.